This T cell receptor beta chain was captured by sequencing in a study of spatial heterogeneity in lung cancer. For the study at large: Consistent detection of more beta-chain than alpha-chain sequences was observed.

Germline V gene data show CDR1 as SGHTA and CDR2 as FQGTGA. This CDR3 is 13 amino acids long. Time point reported: sample taken at primary tumor resection. Unsorted tumor, nontumor lung tissue or cryopreserved PBMC supplied the whole RNA. With respect to this clonotype: What it binds is not known. One junction end does not reproduce the germline sequence, and a read error may be involved.

Via MiXCR, TCRdb re-called the 5' RACE reads, giving one row per CDR3 protein. The sample consists of approximately 92,000 distinct CDR3 sequences, about 12% of them appearing once. Study-wide findings and caveats: There were more appearances of ubiquitous expanded tumor TCRs in blood at resection than at follow-up.

The sample in question was PBMCs, obtained at surgery. The clonotype was recovered from a male donor with early-stage non-small cell lung cancer. The chain is built from TRBV7-3 and TRBJ2-1; 9 positions match TRBD1. CDR3 DNA sequence: TGTGTCAGCAGCTCCGACAGGGGGAATGAGCAGTTCTTC. Protein: CVSSSDRGNEQFF. Full variable domain (outside the CDR3, taken from reference TRBV7-3 and TRBJ2-1): GAGVSQTPSNKVTEKGKYVELRCDPISGHTALYWYRQSLGQGPEFLIYFQGTGAADDSGLPNDRFFAVRPEGSVSTLKIQRTERGDSAVYLCVSSSDRGNEQFFGPGTRLTVL.